This is a list of T cell receptor beta chains from one sample in a study of T cells after yellow fever vaccination. TCRdb recomputed calls from the 5' RACE reads with MiXCR, one row per CDR3 protein. The table shows about 630,000 distinct CDR3 sequences, with around an eighth occurring only once. This material consisted of PBMCs, taken on the day of the yellow fever booster vaccination. The receptors were gathered from a man in his thirties or forties who received the YFV17D yellow fever vaccine. Each CDR3 is given with its conserved first and last residue. Fields, in order: J gene, D gene, V gene, clone size, CDR3 protein, CDR3 DNA. D genes are given only for firm matches. Only part of the rows carry a size: once, few, many, or a class if the clone is expanded.

j_call: TRBJ2-2
d_call: -
v_call: TRBV29-1
clone_size: -
cdr3_aa: CSVGAGTGTGELFF
cdr3_nt: TGCAGCGTGGGGGCAGGGACGGGGACCGGGGAGCTGTTTTTT

j_call: TRBJ2-3
d_call: -
v_call: TRBV20-1
clone_size: few
cdr3_aa: CSARDYHFTDTQYF
cdr3_nt: TGCAGTGCTAGAGATTACCACTTTACAGATACGCAGTATTTT

j_call: TRBJ2-1
d_call: -
v_call: TRBV5-4
clone_size: few
cdr3_aa: CASSVRDLSNEQFF
cdr3_nt: TGTGCCAGCAGCGTCCGGGACCTATCTAATGAGCAGTTCTTC

j_call: TRBJ2-3
d_call: -
v_call: TRBV25-1
clone_size: few
cdr3_aa: CASSEYRGTRDTQYF
cdr3_nt: TGTGCCAGCAGTGAATATAGGGGCACGAGAGATACGCAGTATTTT

j_call: TRBJ2-1
d_call: -
v_call: TRBV14
clone_size: -
cdr3_aa: CASSRNVRGSEQFF
cdr3_nt: TGTGCCAGCAGCCGGAACGTTCGAGGCTCCGAGCAGTTCTTC

j_call: TRBJ2-3
d_call: -
v_call: TRBV7-3
clone_size: -
cdr3_aa: CASSFSGSSADTQYF
cdr3_nt: TGTGCCAGCAGCTTTTCAGGGAGTAGTGCAGATACGCAGTATTTT

j_call: TRBJ2-7
d_call: TRBD2
v_call: TRBV20-1
clone_size: few
cdr3_aa: CSANKRGSYEQYF
cdr3_nt: TGCAGTGCTAACAAGCGGGGCTCCTACGAGCAGTACTTC

j_call: TRBJ2-1
d_call: TRBD2
v_call: TRBV12-3/TRBV12-4
clone_size: few
cdr3_aa: CASNLFSSGEQFF
cdr3_nt: TGTGCCAGCAACCTTTTTTCTAGCGGTGAGCAGTTCTTC

j_call: TRBJ2-2
d_call: -
v_call: TRBV12-3/TRBV12-4
clone_size: few
cdr3_aa: CASSDWGSAGELFF
cdr3_nt: TGTGCCAGCAGCGACTGGGGGTCAGCCGGGGAGCTGTTTTTT

j_call: TRBJ1-6
d_call: TRBD1
v_call: TRBV20-1
clone_size: few
cdr3_aa: CSAFGTGSSPLHF
cdr3_nt: TGCAGTGCGTTCGGGACAGGGAGTTCACCCCTCCACTTT

j_call: TRBJ2-3
d_call: -
v_call: TRBV14
clone_size: few
cdr3_aa: CASSHFPGTDTQYF
cdr3_nt: TGTGCCAGCAGCCATTTCCCTGGCACAGATACGCAGTATTTT

j_call: TRBJ2-7
d_call: -
v_call: TRBV4-3
clone_size: -
cdr3_aa: CADKVERSLSYEQYF
cdr3_nt: TGCGCCGACAAAGTGGAGCGGAGCCTATCCTACGAGCAGTACTTC

j_call: TRBJ1-1
d_call: -
v_call: TRBV11-2
clone_size: -
cdr3_aa: CASSPRLAGEAFF
cdr3_nt: TGTGCCAGCAGCCCTCGACTGGCGGGTGAAGCTTTCTTT

j_call: TRBJ2-7
d_call: -
v_call: TRBV6-1
clone_size: -
cdr3_aa: CASSPVTAGNEQYF
cdr3_nt: TGTGCCAGCAGCCCGGTTACGGCGGGAAACGAGCAGTACTTC

j_call: TRBJ2-5
d_call: -
v_call: TRBV15
clone_size: few
cdr3_aa: CATSRDPGQQETQYF
cdr3_nt: TGTGCCACCAGCAGAGACCCTGGACAGCAAGAGACCCAGTACTTC

j_call: TRBJ2-7
d_call: TRBD1
v_call: TRBV29-1
clone_size: few
cdr3_aa: CSVNLRDSLYEQYF
cdr3_nt: TGCAGCGTGAATCTCCGGGACAGCCTTTACGAGCAGTACTTC

j_call: TRBJ2-2
d_call: -
v_call: TRBV27
clone_size: many
cdr3_aa: CASSPRGGNTGELFF
cdr3_nt: TGTGCCAGCAGTCCCAGGGGGGGAAACACCGGGGAGCTGTTTTTT

j_call: TRBJ1-2
d_call: -
v_call: TRBV5-1
clone_size: few
cdr3_aa: CASSSRQDTYGYTF
cdr3_nt: TGCGCCAGCTCCTCGAGACAGGATACCTATGGCTACACCTTC

j_call: TRBJ2-1
d_call: TRBD1
v_call: TRBV29-1
clone_size: -
cdr3_aa: CSVGRSTGFNEQFF
cdr3_nt: TGCAGCGTTGGCCGCTCGACAGGGTTCAATGAGCAGTTCTTC

j_call: TRBJ2-1
d_call: -
v_call: TRBV14
clone_size: few
cdr3_aa: CASSQGGRAEQFF
cdr3_nt: TGTGCCAGCAGCCAAGGTGGCAGGGCTGAGCAGTTCTTC

j_call: TRBJ2-3
d_call: -
v_call: TRBV29-1
clone_size: -
cdr3_aa: CSVVWESDTQYF
cdr3_nt: TGCAGCGTTGTTTGGGAGTCCGATACGCAGTATTTT

j_call: TRBJ2-7
d_call: TRBD1
v_call: TRBV6-1
clone_size: once
cdr3_aa: CASFLGQGAYEQYF
cdr3_nt: TGTGCCAGCTTCCTCGGACAGGGCGCCTACGAGCAGTACTTC

j_call: TRBJ1-3
d_call: -
v_call: TRBV5-1
clone_size: -
cdr3_aa: CASSLEGTHPDTIYF
cdr3_nt: TGCGCCAGCAGCTTAGAGGGGACCCATCCGGACACCATATATTTT

j_call: TRBJ1-5
d_call: -
v_call: TRBV29-1
clone_size: many
cdr3_aa: CSVTGTGTDQPQHF
cdr3_nt: TGCAGCGTGACCGGGACCGGTACCGATCAGCCCCAGCATTTT

j_call: TRBJ2-2
d_call: -
v_call: TRBV28
clone_size: -
cdr3_aa: CASSDRRTGELFF
cdr3_nt: TGTGCCAGCAGCGACAGAAGAACCGGGGAGCTGTTTTTT

j_call: TRBJ2-5
d_call: TRBD2
v_call: TRBV23-1
clone_size: few
cdr3_aa: CASPAPLAGETQYF
cdr3_nt: TGCGCCAGCCCCGCTCCTCTAGCGGGCGAGACCCAGTACTTC

j_call: TRBJ2-2
d_call: -
v_call: TRBV25-1
clone_size: few
cdr3_aa: CASSEGGANTGELFF
cdr3_nt: TGTGCCAGCAGTGAAGGGGGGGCTAACACCGGGGAGCTGTTTTTT